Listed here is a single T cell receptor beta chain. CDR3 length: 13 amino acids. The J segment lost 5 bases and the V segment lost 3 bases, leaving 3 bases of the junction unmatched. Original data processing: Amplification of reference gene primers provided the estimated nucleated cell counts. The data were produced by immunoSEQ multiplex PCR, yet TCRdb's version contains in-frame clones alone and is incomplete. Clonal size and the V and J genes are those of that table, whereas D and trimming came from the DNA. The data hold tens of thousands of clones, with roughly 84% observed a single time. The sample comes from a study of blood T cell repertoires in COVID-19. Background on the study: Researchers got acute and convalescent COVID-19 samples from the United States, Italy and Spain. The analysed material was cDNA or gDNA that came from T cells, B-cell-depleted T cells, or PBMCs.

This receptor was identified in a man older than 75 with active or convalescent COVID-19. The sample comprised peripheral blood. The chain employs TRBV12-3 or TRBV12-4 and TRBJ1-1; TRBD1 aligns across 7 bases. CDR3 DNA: TGTGCCAGCAGTTTGAGCAGGGGGACTGAAGCTTTCTTT. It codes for CASSLSRGTEAFF.